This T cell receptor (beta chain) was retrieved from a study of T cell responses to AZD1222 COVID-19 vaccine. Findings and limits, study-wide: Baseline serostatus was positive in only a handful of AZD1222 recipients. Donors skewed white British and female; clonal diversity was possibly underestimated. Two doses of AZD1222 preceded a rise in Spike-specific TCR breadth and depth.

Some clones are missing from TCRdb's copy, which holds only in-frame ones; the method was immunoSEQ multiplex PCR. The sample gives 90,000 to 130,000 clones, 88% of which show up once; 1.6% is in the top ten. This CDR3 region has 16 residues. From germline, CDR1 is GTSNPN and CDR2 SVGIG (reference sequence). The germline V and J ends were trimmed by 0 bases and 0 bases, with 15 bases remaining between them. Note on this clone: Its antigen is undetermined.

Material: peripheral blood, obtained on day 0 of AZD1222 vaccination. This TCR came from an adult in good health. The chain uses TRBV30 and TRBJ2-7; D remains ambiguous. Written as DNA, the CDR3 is TGTGCCTGGAGTGTATCCCCACTCTCGAGCTCCTACGAGCAGTACTTC. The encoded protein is CAWSVSPLSSSYEQYF.